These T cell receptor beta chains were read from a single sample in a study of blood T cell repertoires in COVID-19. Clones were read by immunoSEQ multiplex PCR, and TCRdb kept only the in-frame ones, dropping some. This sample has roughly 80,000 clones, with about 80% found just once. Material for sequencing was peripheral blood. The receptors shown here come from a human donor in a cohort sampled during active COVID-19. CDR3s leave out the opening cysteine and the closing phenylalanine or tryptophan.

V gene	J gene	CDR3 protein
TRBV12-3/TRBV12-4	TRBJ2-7	ASSLRD
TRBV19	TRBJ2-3	ASRRKGSSTDTQY
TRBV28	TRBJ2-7	ASSLSGTGVSYEQY
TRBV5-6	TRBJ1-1	ASSPSGGGRYTEAF
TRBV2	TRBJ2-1	ASISQRQGHNEQF
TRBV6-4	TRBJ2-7	ASWGLAGGHTYEQY
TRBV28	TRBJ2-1	ASSSSGRAINEQF
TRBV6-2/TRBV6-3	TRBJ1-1	ASSLRGQGAAEAF
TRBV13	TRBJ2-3	ASSFPDRADTQY
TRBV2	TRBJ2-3	ASSEGQGNTDTQY
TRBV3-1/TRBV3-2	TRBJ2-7	ASTSSGTGGFEQY
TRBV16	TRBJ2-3	ASSHSGRATDTQY
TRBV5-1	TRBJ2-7	ASSLGPYLTPGSYEQY